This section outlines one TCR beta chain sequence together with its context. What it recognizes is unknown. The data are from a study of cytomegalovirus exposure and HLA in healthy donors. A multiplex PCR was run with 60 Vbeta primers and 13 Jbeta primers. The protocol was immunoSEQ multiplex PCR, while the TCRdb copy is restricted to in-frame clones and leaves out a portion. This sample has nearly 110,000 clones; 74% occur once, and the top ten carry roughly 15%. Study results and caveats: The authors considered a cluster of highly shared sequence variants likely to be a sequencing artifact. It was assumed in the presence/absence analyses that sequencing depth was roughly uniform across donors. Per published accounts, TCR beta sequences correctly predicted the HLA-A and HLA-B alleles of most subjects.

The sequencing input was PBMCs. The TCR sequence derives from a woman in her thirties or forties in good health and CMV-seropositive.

CDR3 nucleotide sequence: TGTGCCAGCAGCTACCCCGGTTCGGTGGACACTGAAGCTTTCTTT. This sequence encodes CASSYPGSVDTEAFF. The chain employs TRBV5-4 and TRBJ1-1; D uncertain. Trimming shortened V by 3 bases and J by 3 bases, and 15 bases separated the two germline ends. CDR3 length equals 15 residues. Germline CDR1 and CDR2: SGHNT and YYREEE (reference sequence).